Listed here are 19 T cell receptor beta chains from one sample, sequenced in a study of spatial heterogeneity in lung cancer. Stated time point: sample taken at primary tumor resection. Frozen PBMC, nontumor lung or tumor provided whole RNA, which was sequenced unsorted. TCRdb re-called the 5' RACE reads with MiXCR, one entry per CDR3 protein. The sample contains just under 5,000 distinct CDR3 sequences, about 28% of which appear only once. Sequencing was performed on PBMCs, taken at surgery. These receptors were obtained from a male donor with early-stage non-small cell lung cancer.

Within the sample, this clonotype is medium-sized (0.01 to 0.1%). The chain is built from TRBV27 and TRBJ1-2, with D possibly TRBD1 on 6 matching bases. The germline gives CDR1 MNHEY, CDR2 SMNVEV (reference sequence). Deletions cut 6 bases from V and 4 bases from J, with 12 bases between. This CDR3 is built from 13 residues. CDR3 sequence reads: CASRYRGGYGYTF. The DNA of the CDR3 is TGTGCCAGCAGGTACAGAGGGGGCTATGGCTACACCTTC.

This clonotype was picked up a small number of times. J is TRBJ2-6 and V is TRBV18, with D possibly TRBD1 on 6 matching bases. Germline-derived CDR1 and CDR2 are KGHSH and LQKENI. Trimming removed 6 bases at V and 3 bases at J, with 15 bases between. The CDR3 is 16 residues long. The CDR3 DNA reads TGTGCCAGCTCGCCTCCTGGGGGCTTTGGGGCCAACGTCCTGACTTTC. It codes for CASSPPGGFGANVLTF.

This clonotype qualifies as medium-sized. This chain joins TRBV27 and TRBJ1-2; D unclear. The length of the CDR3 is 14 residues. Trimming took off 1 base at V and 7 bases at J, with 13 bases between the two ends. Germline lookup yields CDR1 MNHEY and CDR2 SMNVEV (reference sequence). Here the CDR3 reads CASSLFNDRSGYTF. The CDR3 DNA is TGTGCCAGCAGTTTATTCAATGACCGGTCTGGCTACACCTTC.

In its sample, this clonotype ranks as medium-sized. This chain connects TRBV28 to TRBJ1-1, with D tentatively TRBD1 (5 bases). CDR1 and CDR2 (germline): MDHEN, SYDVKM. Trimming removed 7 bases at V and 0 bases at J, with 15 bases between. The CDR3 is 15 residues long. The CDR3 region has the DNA TGTGCCAGCATCCCAAGCAGGGTCCTGAACACTGAAGCTTTCTTT. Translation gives CASIPSRVLNTEAFF.

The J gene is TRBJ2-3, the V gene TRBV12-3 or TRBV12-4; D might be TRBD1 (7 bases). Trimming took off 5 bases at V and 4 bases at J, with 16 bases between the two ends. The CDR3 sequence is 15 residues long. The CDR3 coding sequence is TGTGCCAGCAGTAGACAGGGACTTGGATCAGATACGCAGTATTTT. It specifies CASSRQGLGSDTQYF.

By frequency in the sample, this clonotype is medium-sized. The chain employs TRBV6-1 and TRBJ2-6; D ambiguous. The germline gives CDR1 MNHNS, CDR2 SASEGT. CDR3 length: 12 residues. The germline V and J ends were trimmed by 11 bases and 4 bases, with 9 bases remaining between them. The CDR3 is CASQEGANVLTF. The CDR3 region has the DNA TGTGCCTCCCAGGAGGGGGCCAACGTCCTGACTTTC.

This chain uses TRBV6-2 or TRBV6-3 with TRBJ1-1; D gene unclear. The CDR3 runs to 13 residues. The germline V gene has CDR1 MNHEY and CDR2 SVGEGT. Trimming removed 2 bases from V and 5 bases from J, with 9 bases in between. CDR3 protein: CASSYHLGTEAFF. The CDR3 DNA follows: TGTGCCAGCAGTTACCACCTGGGGACTGAAGCTTTCTTT.

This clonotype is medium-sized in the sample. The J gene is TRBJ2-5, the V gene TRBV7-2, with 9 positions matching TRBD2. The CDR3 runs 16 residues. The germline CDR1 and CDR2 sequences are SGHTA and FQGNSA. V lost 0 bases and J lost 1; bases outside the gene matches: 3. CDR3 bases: TGTGCCAGCAGCTTAGCGGCTAGCGGGGCCCAAGAGACCCAGTACTTC. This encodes CASSLAASGAQETQYF.

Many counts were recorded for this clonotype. In DNA, the CDR3 is TGTGCCAGCAGTTTGGCAGCTGAGCAGTTCTTC. Encoded protein: CASSLAAEQFF. The V call is TRBV28, the J call TRBJ2-1; unclear D gene. The CDR3 runs to 11 residues. Trimming cost V 3 bases and J 9 bases, with 6 bases left between them. In germline, CDR1 is MDHEN, CDR2 SYDVKM. The whole variable domain, filled in from reference TRBV28 and TRBJ2-1, reads DVKVTQSSRYLVKRTGEKVFLECVQDMDHENMFWYRQDPGLGLRLIYFSYDVKMKEKGDIPEGYSVSREKKERFSLILESASTNQTSMYLCASSLAAEQFFGPGTRLTVL.

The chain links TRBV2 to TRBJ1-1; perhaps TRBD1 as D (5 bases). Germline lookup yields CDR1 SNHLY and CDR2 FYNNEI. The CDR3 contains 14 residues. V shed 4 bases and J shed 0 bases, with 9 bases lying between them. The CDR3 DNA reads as TGTGCCAGCAGTGGGGGGAGGTTGAACACTGAAGCTTTCTTT. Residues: CASSGGRLNTEAFF. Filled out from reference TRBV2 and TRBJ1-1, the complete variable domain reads EPEVTQTPSHQVTQMGQEVILRCVPISNHLYFYWYRQILGQKVEFLVSFYNNEISEKSEIFDDQFSVERPDGSNFTLKIRSTKLEDSAMYFCASSGGRLNTEAFFGQGTRLTVV.

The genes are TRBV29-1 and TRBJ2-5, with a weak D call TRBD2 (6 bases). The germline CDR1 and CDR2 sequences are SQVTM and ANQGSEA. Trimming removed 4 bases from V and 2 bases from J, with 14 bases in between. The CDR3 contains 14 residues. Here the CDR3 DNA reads TGCAGCGTTGGTAGCGGACTACCTCAAGAGACCCAGTACTTC. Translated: CSVGSGLPQETQYF.

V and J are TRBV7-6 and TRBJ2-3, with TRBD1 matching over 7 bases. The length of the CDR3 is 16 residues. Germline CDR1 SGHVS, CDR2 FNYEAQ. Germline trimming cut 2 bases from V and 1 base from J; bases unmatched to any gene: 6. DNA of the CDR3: TGTGCCAGCAGCTTACTTTGGGGGACAGGCACAGATACGCAGTATTTT. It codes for CASSLLWGTGTDTQYF.

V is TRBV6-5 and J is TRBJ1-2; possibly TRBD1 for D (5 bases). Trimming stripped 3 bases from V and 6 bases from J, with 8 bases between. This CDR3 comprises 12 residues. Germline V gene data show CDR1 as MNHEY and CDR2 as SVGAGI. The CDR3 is CASSYGGNGYTF. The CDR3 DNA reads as TGTGCCAGCAGTTATGGGGGAAATGGCTACACCTTC.

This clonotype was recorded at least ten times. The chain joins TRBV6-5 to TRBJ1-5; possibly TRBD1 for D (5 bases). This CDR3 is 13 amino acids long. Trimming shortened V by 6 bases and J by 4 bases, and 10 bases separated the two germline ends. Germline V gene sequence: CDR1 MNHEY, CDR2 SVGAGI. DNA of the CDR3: TGTGCCAGCAGACGGGACGGGAATCAGCCCCAGCATTTT. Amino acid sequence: CASRRDGNQPQHF.

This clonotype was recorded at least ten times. CDR3 in DNA: TGTGCCAGCAGTTACTCAAGGCAGGCTGAGCAGTTCTTC. It specifies CASSYSRQAEQFF. The rearrangement uses TRBV6-6 and TRBJ2-1; D unclear. CDR3 length: 13 residues. The germline gives CDR1 MNHNY, CDR2 SVGAGI (reference sequence). The V gene lost 0 bases and the J gene lost 9 bases, with 9 bases spanning the gap.

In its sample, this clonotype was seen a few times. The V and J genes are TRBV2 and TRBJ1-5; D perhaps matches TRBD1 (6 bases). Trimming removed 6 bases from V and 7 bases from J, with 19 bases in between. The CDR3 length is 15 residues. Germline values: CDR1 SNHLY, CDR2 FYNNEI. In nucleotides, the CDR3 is TGTGCCAGCAGCAAATTACAGGGATCAGGGCAGCCCCAGCATTTT. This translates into CASSKLQGSGQPQHF.

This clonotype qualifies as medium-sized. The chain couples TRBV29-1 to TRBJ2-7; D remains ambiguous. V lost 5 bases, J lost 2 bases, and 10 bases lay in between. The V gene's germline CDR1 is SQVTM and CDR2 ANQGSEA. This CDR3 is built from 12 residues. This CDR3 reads CSVFSSTYEQYF. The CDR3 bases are TGCAGCGTTTTTTCTTCCACCTACGAGCAGTACTTC.

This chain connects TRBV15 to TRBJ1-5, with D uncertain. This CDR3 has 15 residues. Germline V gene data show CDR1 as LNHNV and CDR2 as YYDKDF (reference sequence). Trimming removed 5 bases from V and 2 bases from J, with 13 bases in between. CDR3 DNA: TGTGCCACCAGCCTCCTCTCCACACGCAATCAGCCCCAGCATTTT. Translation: CATSLLSTRNQPQHF.

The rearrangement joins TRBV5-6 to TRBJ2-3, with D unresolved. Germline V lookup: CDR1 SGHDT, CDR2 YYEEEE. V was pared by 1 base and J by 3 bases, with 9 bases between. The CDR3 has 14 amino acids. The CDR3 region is CASSLSSWTDTQYF. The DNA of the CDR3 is TGTGCCAGCAGCTTGTCGTCTTGGACAGATACGCAGTATTTT.